This T cell receptor (beta chain) was identified during a study of T cell repertoires in ileal Crohn's disease. Study-wide context: Every patient was operated on for stricturing (about 60%) or penetrating (about 40%) complications. Thiopurines (around ten) or anti-TNF agents (18) were given postoperatively to about half. General study points: Endoscopic recurrence occurred in every patient whose clonality exceeded 26.8%.

The time point denotes: neoterminal ileum biopsy at postoperative endoscopy, about 6 months after surgery. Per sample, approximately 550 nanograms of biopsy DNA were TCRB immunosequenced. Assay: immunoSEQ multiplex PCR; the TCRdb copy retains only in-frame clones and omits some. The sample includes around 9,200 clones, 79% seen only once; the top ten take roughly 19%. This clone was observed a few times. Its antigen is as yet unknown. V was trimmed by 3 bases and J by 3 bases, leaving 14 bases between them. There are 15 residues in the CDR3. The germline V gene encodes CDR1 SGHTA and CDR2 FQGNSA. The sequence derives from an adult with Crohn's disease. V usage is TRBV7-2 and J usage is TRBJ1-2; the D gene is possibly TRBD1 (6 bases). The material sequenced was ileal tissue. The CDR3 sequence: CASSFRGGGDYGYTF. CDR3 bases: TGTGCCAGCAGCTTTCGCGGGGGGGGCGACTATGGCTACACCTTC.